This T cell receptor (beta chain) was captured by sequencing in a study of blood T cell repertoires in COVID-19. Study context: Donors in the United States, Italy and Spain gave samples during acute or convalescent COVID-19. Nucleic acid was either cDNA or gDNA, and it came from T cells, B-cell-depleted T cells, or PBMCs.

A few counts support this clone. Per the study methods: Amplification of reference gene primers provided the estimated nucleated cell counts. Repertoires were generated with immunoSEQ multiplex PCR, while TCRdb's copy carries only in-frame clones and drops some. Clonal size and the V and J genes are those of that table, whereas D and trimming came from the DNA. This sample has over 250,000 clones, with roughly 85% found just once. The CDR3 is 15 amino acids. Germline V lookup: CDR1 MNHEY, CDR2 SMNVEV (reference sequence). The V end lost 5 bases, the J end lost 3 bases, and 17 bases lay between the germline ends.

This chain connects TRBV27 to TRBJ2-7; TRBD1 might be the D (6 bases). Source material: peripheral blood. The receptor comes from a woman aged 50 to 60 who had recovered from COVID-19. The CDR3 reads CASSPRLTGYYEQYF. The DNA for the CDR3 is TGTGCCAGCAGTCCGCGACTAACAGGGTACTACGAGCAGTACTTC.